The rows below give T cell receptor beta chains drawn from one sample of a study of CD8+ T cells in alopecia areata. The method was immunoSEQ multiplex PCR; TCRdb's version includes in-frame clones alone and lacks a portion of them. Among more than 100,000 clones listed, roughly three fifths were seen once. Specimen: CD4+ T cells sorted from blood, collected at week 0. These receptor sequences come from a human donor with alopecia areata. The CDR3 runs from the conserved cysteine through the conserved F or W. A D gene is named only where the DNA matches it firmly. Rows may omit the clone size; those that give it use once, few, many or a size class.

j_gene: TRBJ2-3
d_gene: TRBD2
abundance: NA
v_gene: TRBV18
CDR3aa: CASSLHLPGLKSSTDTQYF
CDR3nt: TGTGCCAGCTCGCTGCACCTTCCGGGACTAAAGAGTAGCACAGATACGCAGTATTTT

j_gene: TRBJ2-7
d_gene: NA
abundance: NA
v_gene: TRBV9
CDR3aa: CASSVEGERQYF
CDR3nt: TGTGCCAGCAGCGTAGAGGGAGAAAGGCAGTACTTC

j_gene: TRBJ2-7
d_gene: NA
abundance: NA
v_gene: TRBV18
CDR3aa: CASSPPSGAYEQYF
CDR3nt: TGTGCCAGCTCACCACCGTCAGGGGCCTACGAGCAGTACTTC

j_gene: TRBJ2-3
d_gene: NA
abundance: NA
v_gene: TRBV2
CDR3aa: CASSEVRGGTDTQYF
CDR3nt: TGTGCCAGCAGTGAAGTCAGGGGGGGCACAGATACGCAGTATTTT

j_gene: TRBJ1-1
d_gene: NA
abundance: NA
v_gene: TRBV29-1
CDR3aa: CSVDRGRGQTMNTEAFF
CDR3nt: TGCAGCGTTGATCGGGGCCGAGGACAGACCATGAACACTGAAGCTTTCTTT

j_gene: TRBJ1-1
d_gene: TRBD1
abundance: NA
v_gene: TRBV29-1
CDR3aa: CSALTDRRDTEAFF
CDR3nt: TGCAGCGCCCTTACGGACAGGAGAGACACTGAAGCTTTCTTT

j_gene: TRBJ2-2
d_gene: NA
abundance: NA
v_gene: TRBV4-1
CDR3aa: CASSRSQATNTGELFF
CDR3nt: TGCGCCAGCAGCCGTTCCCAGGCCACGAACACCGGGGAGCTGTTTTTT

j_gene: TRBJ2-7
d_gene: TRBD2
abundance: NA
v_gene: TRBV5-1
CDR3aa: CASSPGGGAQSYEQYF
CDR3nt: TGCGCCAGCAGCCCCGGCGGGGGGGCGCAATCCTACGAGCAGTACTTC

j_gene: TRBJ2-1
d_gene: TRBD2
abundance: few
v_gene: TRBV19
CDR3aa: CAIRGGTYNEQFF
CDR3nt: TGTGCCATCCGCGGGGGGACCTACAATGAGCAGTTCTTC

j_gene: TRBJ2-7
d_gene: NA
abundance: NA
v_gene: TRBV7-9
CDR3aa: CASSTRGEQYF
CDR3nt: TGTGCCAGCAGCACCAGGGGAGAGCAGTACTTC

j_gene: TRBJ1-4
d_gene: NA
abundance: NA
v_gene: TRBV9
CDR3aa: CASSVGSGANEKLFF
CDR3nt: TGTGCCAGCAGCGTAGGGTCAGGGGCTAATGAAAAACTGTTTTTT

j_gene: TRBJ2-1
d_gene: NA
abundance: NA
v_gene: TRBV30
CDR3aa: CAWSVQVVYEQFF
CDR3nt: TGTGCCTGGAGTGTACAAGTTGTCTATGAGCAGTTCTTC

j_gene: TRBJ2-5
d_gene: TRBD2
abundance: NA
v_gene: TRBV6-5
CDR3aa: CASSYTGTSGLETQYF
CDR3nt: TGTGCCAGCAGTTACACCGGGACTAGCGGTCTGGAGACCCAGTACTTC

j_gene: TRBJ2-2
d_gene: NA
abundance: once
v_gene: TRBV7-2
CDR3aa: CASSTAGTGELFF
CDR3nt: TGTGCCAGCAGTACGGCGGGCACCGGGGAGCTGTTTTTT

j_gene: TRBJ2-1
d_gene: NA
abundance: NA
v_gene: TRBV6-6
CDR3aa: CASSYGLAHVYNEQFF
CDR3nt: TGTGCCAGCAGTTACGGGCTAGCGCACGTTTACAATGAGCAGTTCTTC

j_gene: TRBJ2-5
d_gene: TRBD1
abundance: NA
v_gene: TRBV9
CDR3aa: CASSPQGTVKETQYF
CDR3nt: TGTGCCAGCAGCCCCCAAGGGACAGTTAAAGAGACCCAGTACTTC

j_gene: TRBJ2-5
d_gene: NA
abundance: NA
v_gene: TRBV4-3
CDR3aa: CASSQVGALGRETQYF
CDR3nt: TGCGCCAGCAGCCAAGTCGGGGCTTTAGGTCGGGAGACCCAGTACTTC

j_gene: TRBJ1-2
d_gene: NA
abundance: NA
v_gene: TRBV20-1
CDR3aa: CSVKSFNGYTF
CDR3nt: TGCAGCGTAAAGTCCTTTAATGGCTACACCTTC

j_gene: TRBJ2-2
d_gene: TRBD1
abundance: NA
v_gene: TRBV19
CDR3aa: CASSMGQGTGFAGELFF
CDR3nt: TGTGCCAGTAGTATGGGCCAAGGGACAGGTTTCGCCGGGGAGCTGTTTTTT

j_gene: TRBJ2-3
d_gene: TRBD2
abundance: few
v_gene: TRBV27
CDR3aa: CASSSLASGSWVDTQYF
CDR3nt: TGTGCCAGCAGTTCGCTGGCTAGCGGGAGTTGGGTGGATACGCAGTATTTT

j_gene: TRBJ2-5
d_gene: NA
abundance: NA
v_gene: TRBV7-9
CDR3aa: CASSLVPSQETQYF
CDR3nt: TGTGCCAGCAGCTTAGTCCCATCCCAAGAGACCCAGTACTTC

j_gene: TRBJ1-5
d_gene: TRBD1
abundance: once
v_gene: TRBV2
CDR3aa: CASSEWTGWDNQPQHF
CDR3nt: TGTGCCAGCAGTGAATGGACAGGTTGGGACAATCAGCCCCAGCATTTT

j_gene: TRBJ1-1
d_gene: NA
abundance: medium-sized
v_gene: TRBV2
CDR3aa: CASSEALGDGLEAFF
CDR3nt: TGTGCCAGCAGTGAAGCGCTGGGGGACGGACTTGAAGCTTTCTTT

j_gene: TRBJ2-3
d_gene: NA
abundance: NA
v_gene: TRBV6-6
CDR3aa: CASSPGHRVPDTQYF
CDR3nt: TGTGCCAGCAGCCCAGGTCACAGGGTTCCAGATACGCAGTATTTT

j_gene: TRBJ2-3
d_gene: NA
abundance: NA
v_gene: TRBV21-1
CDR3aa: CASPNLAGETPSTDTQYF
CDR3nt: TGTGCCAGCCCAAACCTAGCGGGAGAGACTCCTAGCACAGATACGCAGTATTTT

j_gene: TRBJ1-3
d_gene: NA
abundance: NA
v_gene: TRBV27
CDR3aa: CASRHKGAASSGNTIYF
CDR3nt: TGTGCCAGCAGGCATAAAGGGGCCGCCAGCTCTGGAAACACCATATATTTT

j_gene: TRBJ2-3
d_gene: TRBD1
abundance: NA
v_gene: TRBV5-4
CDR3aa: CASSSWTGGTDTQYF
CDR3nt: TGTGCCAGCAGCTCTTGGACAGGAGGCACAGATACGCAGTATTTT

j_gene: TRBJ2-5
d_gene: NA
abundance: few
v_gene: TRBV5-6
CDR3aa: CASSLAAQETQYF
CDR3nt: TGTGCCAGCAGCTTGGCAGCCCAAGAGACCCAGTACTTC

j_gene: TRBJ2-1
d_gene: NA
abundance: NA
v_gene: TRBV6-5
CDR3aa: CASRAGSSYNEQFF
CDR3nt: TGTGCCAGCAGAGCAGGGAGTTCCTACAATGAGCAGTTCTTC

j_gene: TRBJ2-7
d_gene: NA
abundance: few
v_gene: TRBV6-5
CDR3aa: CASMTGREQYF
CDR3nt: TGTGCCAGCATGACAGGTCGAGAGCAGTACTTC